One T cell receptor beta chain is described in this entry. It lacks a known antigen. Within one base of it there is no much larger clone, and no base qualities were kept. This sample was included in a study of identical twins (TCRdb year 2016). Looking at the study overall: To test whether fetal clonotypes persist, the study used deep sequencing on TCR alpha and beta repertoires from monozygotic twins, unrelated adults of various ages, and cord blood. To rule out contamination, replicate twin experiments were performed at different times with different library preparation protocols.

Every donor in the study was a healthy Caucasian. Three pairs of female monozygotic twins, all aged about 18 to 30 years, made up the twin cohort. The RNA used for TCR libraries was isolated from peripheral blood mononuclear cells. Library preparation employed 5' RACE. Sequencing was carried out with an Illumina HiSeq 2000. Template switching added a universal primer binding site, and the final cDNA carried a unique molecular identifier that allowed TCR cDNA molecules to be counted accurately. Specific primers in the conserved constant-segment region were used to synthesize first-strand cDNA for the TCR alpha and beta chains. To control for contamination, each cDNA library was double barcoded with a SMART-Mk sample barcode plus Illumina barcodes. TruSeq adapter sequences and Illumina sample barcodes were added in two successive PCR steps. The TCR alpha and beta cDNA libraries were sequenced on the Illumina HiSeq platform using custom primers. Per the source publication's procedure: MiGEC processed the raw reads to extract unique molecular identifiers, while MiXCR was used to determine the CDR3 positions. Recombination models were inferred per individual with the repgenHMM and IGoR tools using an EM algorithm. The analysis of shared clonotypes was done with the tcR package in R, with sharing normalized by the product of cloneset sizes. Out-of-frame nonproductive sequences were analyzed to study raw recombination free of thymic and clonal selection effects. TCRdb took the public reads, trimmed them with fastp at Q25, ran MiXCR for clone calling and kept in-frame beta chains. CDR3 protein sequences are deduplicated, and each keeps its most common genes and DNA. These V and J calls originate from TCRdb's pipeline instead of the authors' own analysis. The sample table contains around 650,000 distinct CDR3 sequences; only one count was recorded for just over 7% of them. Around 1.6% of the sample lies in the top ten.

General conclusions and limits of the study: Because the same donors could not be followed over many years, the conclusions relied on cross-sectional statistical analysis. Out-of-frame TCR alpha sequences shared between twins showed an excess of low generation-probability sequences compared with coincidental sharing between unrelated individuals. Excess twin sharing in beta out-of-frame sequences was weaker because fewer shared sequences lowered the signal-to-noise ratio. Zero-insertion analyses could be partly confounded by invariant T cells such as MAIT and iNKT, although diverse VJ usage argued against such confounding for most clonotypes. Out-of-frame TCR alpha sharing in monozygotic twins was systematically underestimated by recombination models, whereas sharing between unrelated individuals was in agreement with the recombination models. Abundant cord blood beta clonotypes carried fewer insertions; young adult naive repertoires showed a weaker similar trend, while memory repertoires showed none.

These same data were also listed under a study on yellow fever vaccine responses in identical twins. Reported in the second study: The authors reported that the T cell response to vaccination in identical twins appeared partly convergent and partly personalized. The study precisely tracked vaccine-responding T cell clones in identical twins.

The source is a woman aged 18-29 years in good health. Sequencing input: PBMCs.

The CDR3 protein sequence reads: CASSEAREDYGYTF. The bases read TGTGCCAGCAGTGAAGCGAGAGAAGACTATGGCTACACCTTC. Recombination joined TRBV6-1 with TRBJ1-2, with no D gene named confidently. Cut back by 0 bases and 3 bases, the V and J ends lie 8 bases apart. The germline V gene supplies CDR1 MNHNS and CDR2 SASEGT. Taken from cysteine to phenylalanine, the CDR3 has 14 residues. Solely the CDR3 DNA is kept, with 42 bases framed from the first base.